The 27 T cell receptor beta chains presented below share a single source sample, sequenced in a study of preoperative IRX-2 immunotherapy in early breast cancer. Profiling relied on immunoSEQ multiplex PCR, and the TCRdb table lists in-frame clones only, not all of them. The repertoire includes under 30,000 clones, around nine tenths of them detected once, and about 30% sits in the top ten. Treatment in this sample: preoperative locoregional IRX-2 cytokine immunotherapy. The specimen comprised tumor tissue, sampled after IRX-2 immunotherapy. The receptors shown here come from a human donor with breast cancer.

V is TRBV4-1 and J is TRBJ1-2; the D is unclear. Trimming shortened V by 6 bases and J by 5 bases, and 16 bases separated the two germline ends. The CDR3 sequence is 14 residues long. The germline V gene encodes CDR1 MGHRA and CDR2 YSYEKL. This CDR3 reads CASSPRTASYGYTF. For the CDR3, the DNA is TGCGCCAGCAGTCCTAGAACAGCTTCTTATGGCTACACCTTC.

The chain employs TRBV5-1 and TRBJ2-2; D is perhaps TRBD1 (6 bases). V was trimmed by 4 bases and J by 5 bases, leaving 12 bases between them. This CDR3 comprises 14 residues. CDR1 SGHRS and CDR2 YFSETQ come from the germline V gene. This chain's CDR3 is CASSPRGGTGELFF. The CDR3 DNA sequence: TGCGCCAGCAGCCCACGAGGGGGAACCGGGGAGCTGTTTTTT. The full variable domain, its missing parts supplied by reference TRBV5-1 and TRBJ2-2, is KAGVTQTPRYLIKTRGQQVTLSCSPISGHRSVSWYQQTPGQGLQFLFEYFSETQRNKGNFPGRFSGRQFSNSRSEMNVSTLELGDSALYLCASSPRGGTGELFFGEGSRLTVL.

This chain joins TRBV18 and TRBJ1-6; TRBD1 is a possible D gene (6 bases). The V gene's germline CDR1 is KGHSH and CDR2 LQKENI. V lost 4 bases and J 10 bases, leaving 14 bases between the germline ends. The CDR3 length is 14 residues. In nucleotides, the CDR3 is TGTGCCAGCTCACGTAAGGGGGACAACTCACCCCTCCACTTT. It yields the protein CASSRKGDNSPLHF.

The V call is TRBV7-8, the J call TRBJ1-2; D is possibly TRBD1 (5 bases). There are 16 residues in the CDR3. Germline CDR1 SGHVS, CDR2 FQNEAQ. Trimming pared 1 base from V and 3 bases from J, leaving 15 bases between. CDR3 sequence (DNA): TGTGCCAGCAGCTTAGGTGGCCAGGGTTTGCACTATGGCTACACCTTC. It specifies CASSLGGQGLHYGYTF.

This chain connects TRBV29-1 to TRBJ1-1; D unclear. The length of the CDR3 is 13 residues. Trimming left V 4 bases short and J 0 bases short, with 9 bases between. CDR1 and CDR2 (germline): SQVTM, ANQGSEA. CDR3 in amino acids: CSVVWLMNTEAFF. In nucleotides, the CDR3 is TGCAGCGTTGTATGGCTAATGAACACTGAAGCTTTCTTT.

The chain uses TRBV4-2 and TRBJ2-5, with a possible D match to TRBD1 (6 bases). CDR1 and CDR2 (germline): LGHNA, YNFKEQ. This CDR3 is 14 amino acids long. Trimming took 3 bases from V and 5 from J, leaving 13 bases between them. In DNA, the CDR3 is TGTGCCAGCAGCCACTACAGGGTAAACGAGACCCAGTACTTC. Protein: CASSHYRVNETQYF.

The table lists this clone with a count of one. V gene TRBV7-6 combines with J gene TRBJ2-7; 7 positions match TRBD1. With 4 bases clipped from V and 11 bases from J, the junction kept 11 bases outside the gene matches. CDR1 is SGHVS, CDR2 FNYEAQ, per germline. The CDR3 sequence is 13 residues long. As DNA, the CDR3 is TGTGCCAGCAGCTCCAATAGACAGGGCCTTAAGTACTTC. Translated, it gives CASSSNRQGLKYF.

The chain carries TRBV7-9 and TRBJ1-3; possible D gene TRBD1, 6 bases. Trimming pared 4 bases from V and 0 bases from J, leaving 16 bases between. The CDR3 is made up of 17 amino acids. Germline assignment: CDR1 SEHNR and CDR2 FQNEAQ (reference sequence). CDR3 coding DNA: TGTGCCAGCAGCTACCTCCGGGACACAGTCTCTGGAAACACCATATATTTT. Protein sequence: CASSYLRDTVSGNTIYF.

The V call is TRBV6-6, the J call TRBJ2-3, with 9 bases aligning to TRBD2. The germline V gene encodes CDR1 MNHNY and CDR2 SVGAGI (reference sequence). This CDR3 region has 16 residues. With V trimmed by 3 bases and J by 4 bases, 8 bases remained unmatched. This CDR3 reads CASSYRAGGPADTQYF. In nucleotides, the CDR3 is TGTGCCAGCAGTTATAGGGCGGGGGGGCCTGCAGATACGCAGTATTTT.

V usage is TRBV11-2 and J usage is TRBJ2-2; no clear D. V lost 3 bases to trimming and J lost 2 bases, with 10 bases between them. Germline-derived CDR1 and CDR2 are SGHAT and FQNNGV. This CDR3 region has 15 residues. The CDR3 region is CASSFSPSNTGELFF. CDR3 sequence (DNA): TGTGCCAGCAGCTTCAGTCCATCCAACACCGGGGAGCTGTTTTTT.

The chain combines TRBV5-5 with TRBJ1-2; D might be TRBD1 (5 bases). Germline V gives CDR1 SGHKS, CDR2 YYEKEE (reference sequence). The V gene lost 0 bases and the J gene lost 3 bases, with 15 bases spanning the gap. The CDR3 contains 16 residues. The CDR3 bases are TGTGCCAGCAGCTTGGGCGGGGCTTCGGGGGACTATGGCTACACCTTC. This translates into CASSLGGASGDYGYTF.

This chain joins TRBV7-9 and TRBJ2-7, with D possibly matching TRBD1 (5 bases). Deletions cut 5 bases from V and 2 bases from J, with 10 bases between. Germline-derived CDR1 and CDR2 are SEHNR and FQNEAQ (reference sequence). The CDR3 totals 13 residues. CDR3 residues: CASSPAGTYEQYV. CDR3 DNA sequence: TGTGCCAGCAGCCCTGCAGGGACCTACGAGCAGTACGTC.

This sequence joins TRBV6-5 and TRBJ2-1, with 8 bases lining up with TRBD2. V gave up 6 bases and J gave up 1 base; unmatched junction bases: 5. Germline CDR1 reads MNHEY; CDR2 reads SVGAGI. The CDR3 has 15 residues. DNA for the CDR3: TGTGCCAGCAGACGGGGGGGCGGTTCCTACAATGAGCAGTTCTTC. This gives the protein CASRRGGGSYNEQFF.

The rearrangement uses TRBV15 and TRBJ2-2; possible D gene TRBD1, 5 bases. Deletions cut 8 bases from V and 6 bases from J, with 13 bases between. The germline V gene encodes CDR1 LNHNV and CDR2 YYDKDF (reference sequence). CDR3 size: 13 residues. CDR3 DNA: TGTGCCACCGCAGCAGGGATCGCCGGGGAGCTGTTTTTT. Encoded protein: CATAAGIAGELFF.

The rearrangement links TRBV28 to TRBJ1-1, with D possibly TRBD1 on 5 matching bases. The CDR3 extends over 15 amino acids. The ends were cut back, 4 bases at V and 1 base at J, with 13 bases in the middle. The germline V gene has CDR1 MDHEN and CDR2 SYDVKM. The chain's CDR3 is CASSSQVRKNTEAFF. Written as DNA, the CDR3 is TGTGCCAGCAGTTCACAGGTCAGGAAGAACACTGAAGCTTTCTTT. The complete variable domain, with remaining parts taken from reference TRBV28 and TRBJ1-1, reads DVKVTQSSRYLVKRTGEKVFLECVQDMDHENMFWYRQDPGLGLRLIYFSYDVKMKEKGDIPEGYSVSREKKERFSLILESASTNQTSMYLCASSSQVRKNTEAFFGQGTRLTVV.

Of note for this clone: One junction end disagrees with the germline gene, perhaps due to a read error. The chain couples TRBV6-8 to TRBJ2-1, with D tentatively TRBD2 (6 bases). This CDR3 has 13 residues. Germline V lookup: CDR1 MNHGY, CDR2 SAAAGT. The CDR3 nucleotides are TGTGCCAGCAGTTATGGGACTGTCAATCAGCAGTTCTTC. Translating gives CASSYGTVNQQFF.

The V call is TRBV11-3, the J call TRBJ1-5; no firm D call. V was cut by 0 bases and J by 1 base, with 13 bases left in between. Per germline, CDR1 SGHNT and CDR2 YENEEA. CDR3 size: 17 residues. The CDR3 sequence: CASSLDRELASNQPQHF. CDR3 nucleotide sequence: TGTGCCAGCAGCTTAGATAGGGAGCTAGCGAGCAATCAGCCCCAGCATTTT.

Concerning this clone: A junction end diverges from the germline sequence, so it may reflect a read error. The genes are TRBV9 and TRBJ1-2; D call uncertain. This CDR3 has 12 residues. Germline CDR1 reads SGDLS; CDR2 reads YYNGEE. CDR3 protein: CASSVANHGYTF. Written as DNA, the CDR3 is TGTGCCAGCAGCGTAGCTAACCATGGCTACACCTTC.

The V and J genes are TRBV6-4 and TRBJ2-3; D may be TRBD2 (5 bases). The CDR3 has 14 amino acids. CDR1 MRHNA and CDR2 SNTAGT come from the germline V gene. V lost 6 bases, J lost 4 bases, and 14 bases lay in between. CDR3: CASSSEGWADTQYF. In DNA, the CDR3 is TGTGCCAGCAGCAGTGAGGGCTGGGCAGATACGCAGTATTTT.

The chain uses TRBV6-4 and TRBJ2-1; 7 nucleotides match TRBD1. Germline CDR1 and CDR2: MRHNA and SNTAGT. The junction had 11 bases not matched to a gene; V was cut back by 0 bases and J by 9 bases. The length of the CDR3 is 16 residues. The CDR3 nucleotides are TGTGCCAGCAGTGACTCCCCGGGACAGCGCGTTGGTGAGCAGTTCTTC. This sequence encodes CASSDSPGQRVGEQFF.

This chain uses TRBV28 with TRBJ2-2, with TRBD1 as a possible D gene (6 bases). CDR3 size: 13 residues. Trimming took off 10 bases at V and 2 bases at J, with 11 bases between the two ends. Germline assignment: CDR1 MDHEN and CDR2 SYDVKM. CDR3 region: CATQDSNTGELFF. The CDR3 DNA reads as TGTGCCACCCAGGACAGTAACACCGGGGAGCTGTTTTTT.

This rearrangement joins TRBV6-1 to TRBJ1-5; tentative D call: TRBD1 (5 bases). The CDR3 consists of 14 residues. In germline, CDR1 is MNHNS, CDR2 SASEGT. V lost 10 bases, J lost 2 bases, and 15 bases lay in between. Here the CDR3 reads CATGFGGGNQPQHF. Written as DNA, the CDR3 is TGTGCCACCGGATTTGGGGGTGGCAATCAGCCCCAGCATTTT.

This clone has only one observation. This chain uses TRBV2 with TRBJ2-7, with a weak D call TRBD1 (6 bases). The V and J ends lost 7 bases and 0 bases respectively, with 10 bases between them. The germline V gene encodes CDR1 SNHLY and CDR2 FYNNEI. The CDR3 runs to 13 residues. CDR3 DNA: TGTGCCAGCACCGGGACACTCTCCTACGAGCAGTACTTC. It is translated as CASTGTLSYEQYF.

This sequence joins TRBV19 and TRBJ2-1, with 10 bases that match TRBD2. The germline V gene encodes CDR1 LNHDA and CDR2 SQIVND (reference sequence). This CDR3 is built from 16 residues. The junction had 13 bases not matched to a gene; V was cut back by 6 bases and J by 8 bases. CDR3 bases: TGTGCCAGTAGAGGCAGCGGGGGGGGTCCGTTGGATGAGCAGTTCTTC. It translates to CASRGSGGGPLDEQFF.

The chain recombines TRBV9 with TRBJ1-2; D may be TRBD1 (6 bases). This CDR3 contains 17 residues. The germline gives CDR1 SGDLS, CDR2 YYNGEE. V was pared by 0 bases and J by 4 bases, with 19 bases between. CDR3 nucleotide sequence: TGTGCCAGCAGCGTAGAGGATAGTGGCAGGGGACTCTATGGCTACACCTTC. Its translation is CASSVEDSGRGLYGYTF.

The chain carries TRBV7-9 and TRBJ1-3; 11 bases line up with TRBD1. The CDR3 loop spans 16 amino acids. V trimming: 5 bases; J trimming: 4 bases; junction bases outside the gene matches: 7. Per the germline V gene, CDR1 is SEHNR and CDR2 is FQNEAQ (reference sequence). In nucleotides, the CDR3 is TGTGCCAGCAGCCACCTTGGACAGGGGGCAGGAAACACCATATATTTT. It specifies CASSHLGQGAGNTIYF.

This clone was seen only a few times. V gene TRBV6-1 combines with J gene TRBJ2-7; D is perhaps TRBD2 (6 bases). The germline V and J ends were trimmed by 11 bases and 6 bases, with 14 bases remaining between them. The germline V gene has CDR1 MNHNS and CDR2 SASEGT. There are 11 residues in the CDR3. This CDR3 reads CAGGRTLEQYF. DNA of the CDR3: TGTGCCGGGGGGAGAACCCTCGAGCAGTACTTC.